This T cell receptor beta chain emerged from a study of CD8 T cells in ankylosing spondylitis. Overall study results and limits: A TCR beta motif of eight or nine highly homologous variants seemed to mark ankylosing spondylitis blood. The clones that were linked to disease were reported to be significantly enriched in matched synovial fluid samples from ankylosing spondylitis patients.

TCR beta libraries were made by quantitative 5'-RACE with molecular barcodes. TCRdb re-called the 5' RACE reads through MiXCR, storing one row per CDR3 protein. The repertoire includes 200,000 to 250,000 distinct CDR3 sequences, 7% to 8% of them detected once, and approximately 15% sits in the top ten. This clonotype was found a few times. Its antigen is not identified. V lost 0 bases and J lost 1; bases outside the gene matches: 11. CDR3 length: 18 amino acids. Germline CDR1 reads MGHRA; CDR2 reads YSYEKL. Sequencing used blood, either unsorted or a sorted T cell fraction (not recorded which). The receptor comes from a male donor with ankylosing spondylitis. The rearrangement links TRBV4-1 to TRBJ1-1; TRBD1 agrees at 7 bases. In nucleotides, the CDR3 is TGCGCCAGCAGCCAAGATGCTTTCGCCGGGACAGCGAACACTGAAGCTTTCTTT. Translating it yields CASSQDAFAGTANTEAFF.